The 10 T cell receptor beta chains in this list originate from one sample, sequenced in a study of regulatory T cells in long-lasting Graves disease. Combining iRepertoire HTBI primers with Arm-PCR of CDR3 regions, the authors built TCR beta libraries. Using its own MiXCR run on the multiplex PCR reads, TCRdb lists one record per CDR3 protein. There are around 330,000 distinct CDR3 sequences in the sample; roughly 18% occur only once, and less than 40% lies in the top ten. As to time point: newly diagnosed GD, antithyroid drugs for less than 3 months. After RNA was extracted from PBMCs, the TCR library was made from it. The source was peripheral blood mononuclear cells (PBMCs), collected at new diagnosis, from a patient treated with antithyroid drugs. These receptors originate from a female donor with Graves disease.

This clonotype was counted many times. The chain recombines TRBV28 with TRBJ2-1; D uncertain. From germline, CDR1 is MDHEN and CDR2 SYDVKM. Trimming took off 5 bases at V and 4 bases at J, with 9 bases between the two ends. The CDR3 covers 13 residues. This chain's CDR3 is CASSPGPYNEQFF. DNA for the CDR3: TGTGCCAGCAGTCCCGGACCGTACAATGAGCAGTTCTTC.

This clonotype has just a few counts. The genes are TRBV20-1 and TRBJ2-5; a possible D gene is TRBD1 (6 bases). CDR3 length: 16 amino acids. V was trimmed by 0 bases and J by 2 bases, leaving 16 bases between them. CDR1 is DFQATT, CDR2 SNEGSKA, per germline (reference sequence). The CDR3, as DNA: TGCAGTGCTAGAGAGCCGAGGGGGTTGGCTCAAGAGACCCAGTACTTC. As protein: CSAREPRGLAQETQYF.

Regarding this clonotype: With only one base between it and a far larger clone, this is likely a read error. This sequence joins TRBV12-3 or TRBV12-4 and TRBJ2-1; no reliable D call. The J call could be wrong; TRBJ2-5 is a better fit for the DNA end. This CDR3 comprises 13 residues. CDR3 sequence reads: CASSSVSVETQYF. The CDR3 region has the DNA TGTGCCAGCAGTTCAGTGTCGGTGGAGACCCAGTACTTC.

This clonotype was seen repeatedly, ten times or more. The chain joins TRBV7-3 to TRBJ2-1; D remains unclear. Germline V lookup: CDR1 SGHTA, CDR2 FQGTGA. The CDR3 sequence is 13 residues long. The V and J ends lost 5 bases and 5 bases respectively, with 10 bases between them. The CDR3 DNA sequence: TGTGCCAGCAGCCCCCGACCCCACAATGAGCAGTTCTTC. Residues: CASSPRPHNEQFF.

The rearrangement uses TRBV11-2 and TRBJ2-1, with 7 positions matching TRBD2. This CDR3 comprises 13 residues. Germline lookup yields CDR1 SGHAT and CDR2 FQNNGV. V was clipped by 8 bases and J by 5 bases; unmatched bases: 6. The CDR3 region is CASGTNTDNEQFF. CDR3 nucleotide sequence: TGTGCCAGCGGGACTAACACCGACAATGAGCAGTTCTTC.

This clonotype was detected only a few times. The chain combines TRBV5-6 with TRBJ1-1; D might be TRBD1 (5 bases). This CDR3 spans 14 amino acids. Germline V gene data show CDR1 as SGHDT and CDR2 as YYEEEE. Trimming removed 3 bases at V and 6 bases at J, with 15 bases between. Here the CDR3 DNA reads TGTGCCAGCAGCTCTTGGACAAGTGGTCCTGAAGCTTTCTTT. Amino acid sequence: CASSSWTSGPEAFF. The full variable domain, in which reference TRBV5-6 and TRBJ1-1 provide the parts outside the CDR3, is DAGVTQSPTHLIKTRGQQVTLRCSPKSGHDTVSWYQQALGQGPQFIFQYYEEEERQRGNFPDRFSGHQFPNYSSELNVNALLLGDSALYLCASSSWTSGPEAFFGQGTRLTVV.

This clonotype was counted many times. The chain is built from TRBV9 and TRBJ1-1; no clear D gene. V gave up 0 bases and J gave up 2 bases, with 5 bases separating them. The CDR3 has 13 residues. Germline CDR1 reads SGDLS; CDR2 reads YYNGEE. The CDR3 reads CASSVASNTEAFF. The DNA for the CDR3 is TGTGCCAGCAGCGTAGCGTCCAACACTGAAGCTTTCTTT.

This clonotype was found many times. The chain employs TRBV11-2 and TRBJ1-2; D is perhaps TRBD1 (6 bases). Trimming removed 1 base at V and 3 bases at J, with 21 bases between. From germline, CDR1 is SGHAT and CDR2 FQNNGV. This CDR3 comprises 18 residues. CDR3 nucleotide sequence: TGTGCCAGCAGCTTAGGTATCGGGTGGCCAGGGGCTCACTATGGCTACACCTTC. It codes for CASSLGIGWPGAHYGYTF.

This clonotype was picked up many times. The chain is built from TRBV2 and TRBJ2-5; maybe TRBD2 (5 bases). CDR1 and CDR2 (germline): SNHLY, FYNNEI. Trimming took 7 bases from V and 0 from J, leaving 9 bases between them. This CDR3 contains 13 residues. This CDR3 reads CASMRTYQETQYF. In DNA, the CDR3 is TGTGCCAGCATGAGGACTTACCAAGAGACCCAGTACTTC.

This clonotype was found many times. The chain has TRBV11-2 and TRBJ2-5; D is possibly TRBD1 (5 bases). Germline CDR1 is SGHAT and CDR2 is FQNNGV. V lost 8 bases and J lost 5, with 9 bases in between. The length of the CDR3 is 11 residues. The CDR3: CASVGVETQYF. Here the CDR3 DNA reads TGTGCCAGCGTAGGGGTGGAGACCCAGTACTTC.